This T cell receptor (beta chain) comes out of a study of human T cells and chemical hapten exposure. TCRdb reprocessed the RACE reads via MiXCR and lists one record per CDR3 protein. The sample lists roughly 380,000 distinct CDR3 sequences; 4.8% were seen once. Time point here: patch test 1, 2 weeks after DPC sensitization. Treatment: therapeutic diphenylcyclopropenone sensitization with weekly scalp DPC. Trimming pared 2 bases from V and 0 bases from J, leaving 10 bases between. Germline loops: CDR1 SQVTM, CDR2 ANQGSEA. The CDR3 runs to 14 residues. V and J are TRBV29-1 and TRBJ1-1; TRBD1 might be the D (5 bases). Sequences were derived from whole blood, sampled in connection with sensitization to the hapten diphenylcyclopropenone (DPC). This receptor was obtained from a woman in her forties or fifties with alopecia areata. Some clones in this sample may be carry-over from other donors' samples. CDR3 protein: CSVERGEVNTEAFF. CDR3 in DNA: TGCAGCGTTGAAAGGGGCGAGGTGAACACTGAAGCTTTCTTT.